The present T cell receptor (beta chain) was sequenced within a study of monozygotic twins with inflammatory bowel disease. General study findings and limits: Repertoire similarity was not found to differ between concordant and discordant twins, possibly from limited power.

Each of TCRalpha and TCRbeta cDNA went through two nested PCRs, lasting around 15 and 10 cycles. Using the 5' RACE reads, TCRdb records one entry per CDR3 protein without DNA. The sample holds 330,000 or so distinct CDR3 sequences. From germline, CDR1 is SGHTA and CDR2 FQGNSA. The length of the CDR3 is 17 residues. As regards this clonotype: What it binds is unknown.

Sequenced input: blood. V usage is TRBV7-2 and J usage is TRBJ2-2; the D call from TCRdb, TRBD1, cannot be confirmed without DNA. The clonotype comes from a human donor with ulcerative colitis or Crohn's disease, or a healthy co-twin of an affected twin (not recorded which). CDR3 residues: CASSLGTAFKGTGELFF.